This T cell receptor (beta chain) was observed in a study of blood T cell repertoires in COVID-19. Study-wide background: COVID-19 samples, acute and convalescent, were from the United States, Italy and Spain. PBMCs, B-cell-depleted T cells, or T cells provided the cDNA or gDNA that made up the material.

Per the original data handling: Amplification from reference gene primers served as the basis for estimated nucleated cell counts. Libraries were prepared by immunoSEQ multiplex PCR; TCRdb keeps only in-frame clonotypes and omits some of them. V and J calls and clone size are as listed in that table; D and trimming were resolved from the DNA. The sample includes about 96,000 clones, less than 85% seen only once; the top ten take roughly a sixth. Trimming cost V 4 bases and J 3 bases; bases outside gene matches: 8. The CDR3 consists of 16 residues. Germline values: CDR1 LGHDT, CDR2 YNNKEL (reference sequence).

The sequencing input was peripheral blood. The clonotype comes from an older woman with acute or convalescent COVID-19. The chain joins TRBV3-1 (or the pseudogene TRBV3-2) to TRBJ2-7, with 11 bases fitting TRBD2. The CDR3 here is CASSPTSGALYYEQYF. CDR3 DNA sequence: TGTGCCAGCAGCCCGACTAGCGGGGCCCTTTACTACGAGCAGTACTTC.